The T cell receptor (beta chain) described here comes from a study of cytomegalovirus exposure and HLA in healthy donors. Primers: 60 Vbeta forward and 13 Jbeta reverse. The repertoire was sequenced with immunoSEQ multiplex PCR; TCRdb's copy has only in-frame clones and lacks some. This sample has roughly 190,000 clones, with around three quarters found just once. Broader study findings: HLA alleles were associated with around 17,000 TCR beta sequences in a later analysis at 0.05 false discovery rate. The study flagged roughly 160 TCR beta chains as cytomegalovirus-associated. Owing to their indistinguishability, certain V segments, notably TRBV6-2 and TRBV6-3, were excluded. Presence/absence analyses supposed approximately even sequencing depth among donors.

The V gene lost 2 bases and the J gene lost 4 bases, with 6 bases spanning the gap. This CDR3 contains 11 residues. The germline V gene has CDR1 SQVTM and CDR2 ANQGSEA. Details on this clone: The target antigen is unknown.

The chain is built from TRBV29-1 and TRBJ2-7; D is uncertain. Specimen: PBMCs. The TCR comes from a young woman in good health and CMV-seronegative. CDR3 region: CSVEHNYEQYF. The CDR3 DNA follows: TGCAGCGTTGAACACAATTACGAGCAGTACTTC.